One and the same sample provided the 11 T cell receptor beta chains below, sequenced in a study of regulatory T cells in long-lasting Graves disease (dated by TCRdb to about 2021). The sample's time point label, decoded: newly diagnosed GD, antithyroid drugs for less than 3 months. For both TCR sequencing and RNA sequencing, RNA was extracted from PBMCs using TRIzol. The method was multiplex PCR. Data came from an Illumina HiSeq 4000. TCR beta libraries were built with iRepertoire HTBI primers and Arm-PCR amplification of CDR3 regions. TCRdb cleaned the public reads at Q25 with fastp, built clones with MiXCR and kept in-frame beta chains. Each CDR3 protein gets just one entry, which takes the most common genes and DNA from the rows behind it. For this sample there are 500,000 or so distinct CDR3 sequences; 16% appear just once. The ten largest clones take up less than 15% of the sample. This same sample was also taken into another study, of T cells in Graves' hyperthyroidism and ophthalmopathy.

The source was peripheral blood mononuclear cells (PBMCs), collected at new diagnosis, from a patient treated with antithyroid drugs. The source of these receptors is a man aged 35 to 55 with Graves disease. Donor details come from another sample of the same person, matched by shared clones.

The CDR3 DNA follows: TGTGCCAGCTCACCTAGACAGGGGGTGTCCTACGAGCAGTACTTC. This encodes CASSPRQGVSYEQYF. The rearrangement joins TRBV18 to TRBJ2-7, with 9 bases lining up with TRBD1. The CDR3 is 15 amino acids. V lost 3 bases and J lost 1; bases outside the gene matches: 4. CDR1 is KGHSH and CDR2 is LQKENI in the germline V gene. The full variable domain, in which reference TRBV18 and TRBJ2-7 provide the parts outside the CDR3, is NAGVMQNPRHLVRRRGQEARLRCSPMKGHSHVYWYRQLPEEGLKFMVYLQKENIIDESGMPKERFSAEFPKEGPSILRIQQVVRGDSAAYFCASSPRQGVSYEQYFGPGTRLTVT.

The sample holds many counts of this clonotype. The chain has TRBV30 and TRBJ1-1; D remains ambiguous. V lost 2 bases to trimming and J lost 2 bases, with 15 bases between them. This CDR3 is built from 15 residues. Germline CDR1 and CDR2: GTSNPN and SVGIG (reference sequence). The chain's CDR3 is CAWSPPTLTNTEAFF. CDR3 DNA: TGTGCCTGGAGTCCTCCGACACTCACCAACACTGAAGCTTTCTTT. The variable domain in full, with the rest retrieved from reference TRBV30 and TRBJ1-1, is SQTIHQWPATLVQPVGSPLSLECTVEGTSNPNLYWYRQAAGRGLQLLFYSVGIGQISSEVPQNLSASRPQDRQFILSSKKLLLSDSGFYLCAWSPPTLTNTEAFFGQGTRLTVV.

About this clonotype itself: A read error may explain this, as a much larger clone is one base away. V and J are TRBV3-1 and TRBJ1-2, with TRBD1 matching 7 bases. Germline lookup yields CDR1 LGHDT and CDR2 YNNKEL (reference sequence). The ends lost 6 bases at V and 4 bases at J; junction bases unmatched: 5. The CDR3 length is 13 residues. The CDR3 here is CASSYRGRYGYTF. The DNA of the CDR3 is TGTGCCAGCAGTTACAGGGGTCGCTATGGCTACACCTTC. The entire variable domain, with the rest obtained from reference TRBV3-1 and TRBJ1-2, is as follows: DTAVSQTPKYLVTQMGNDKSIKCEQNLGHDTMYWYKQDSKKFLKIMFSYNNKELIINETVPNRFSPKSPDKAHLNLHINSLELGDSAVYFCASSYRGRYGYTFGSGTRLTVV.

This clonotype has a handful of counts. The rearrangement uses TRBV5-4 and TRBJ1-3; TRBD1 might be the D (6 bases). The CDR3 runs 13 residues. V was cut by 3 bases and J by 3 bases, with 7 bases left in between. The germline gives CDR1 SGHNT, CDR2 YYREEE (reference sequence). The CDR3 bases are TGTGCCAGCAGCTCGACAGGTGGAAACACCATATATTTT. Encoded protein: CASSSTGGNTIYF.

Ten or more counts support this clonotype. The CDR3 here is CASSYLPGTGNEQYF. The CDR3 DNA follows: TGCGCCAGCAGTTACCTCCCCGGGACAGGGAACGAGCAGTACTTC. This sequence joins TRBV5-1 and TRBJ2-7; 9 bases are shared with TRBD1. Trimming took 5 bases from V and 5 from J; bases not matched to a gene: 11. The CDR3 consists of 15 residues. Per the germline V gene, CDR1 is SGHRS and CDR2 is YFSETQ.

This clonotype showed up many times. V is TRBV28 and J is TRBJ2-7; either TRBD1 or TRBD2 may supply D (5 bases each). The V gene's germline CDR1 is MDHEN and CDR2 SYDVKM. The CDR3 spans 12 residues. Trimming pared 6 bases from V and 11 bases from J, leaving 17 bases between. Here the CDR3 DNA reads TGTGCCAGCAGGCCCCCGGGGCTCCGTAAGTACTTC. Translated: CASRPPGLRKYF.

This clonotype was counted only a few times. The genes are TRBV3-1 and TRBJ2-2; D remains ambiguous. Germline CDR1 reads LGHDT; CDR2 reads YNNKEL (reference sequence). The V end was cut by 1 base, the J end by 2 bases, with 5 bases between. The CDR3 is 14 amino acids. In nucleotides, the CDR3 is TGTGCCAGCAGCCAAGCGGTTAACACCGGGGAGCTGTTTTTT. It yields the protein CASSQAVNTGELFF.

As regards this clonotype: The conserved final phenylalanine or tryptophan is absent from the CDR3, which likely points to a read error. This chain uses TRBV5-1 with TRBJ1-2, with a tentative D call TRBD1 (6 bases). The germline gives CDR1 SGHRS, CDR2 YFSETQ. The CDR3 runs to 13 residues. V shed 4 bases and J shed 2 bases, with 9 bases lying between them. CDR3 region: CASSTGTNYGYTL. In nucleotides, the CDR3 is TGCGCCAGCAGCACAGGGACAAACTATGGCTACACCTTA.

The sample holds many counts of this clonotype. J is TRBJ2-7 and V is TRBV5-1; 9 bases line up with TRBD1. V dropped 4 bases and J dropped 3; count of bases not matched to a gene: 8. The CDR3 extends over 15 amino acids. CDR1 SGHRS and CDR2 YFSETQ come from the germline V gene. CDR3 sequence: CASSPSDRGGYEQYF. CDR3 DNA: TGCGCCAGCAGCCCTTCGGACAGGGGAGGCTACGAGCAGTACTTC.

The rearrangement joins TRBV5-1 to TRBJ2-2; TRBD2 matches at 12 bases. In germline, CDR1 is SGHRS, CDR2 YFSETQ. Germline trimming cut 4 bases from V and 4 bases from J; bases unmatched to any gene: 5. The CDR3 loop spans 16 amino acids. The CDR3 here is CASSELAGGRTGELFF. The DNA of the CDR3 is TGCGCCAGCAGCGAACTAGCGGGAGGTCGCACCGGGGAGCTGTTTTTT.

This clonotype was observed at least ten times. Written as DNA, the CDR3 is TGTGCCAGCTCACCCTTTACAGGAACGGATGAAAAACTGTTTTTT. It codes for CASSPFTGTDEKLFF. The V gene is TRBV18, the J gene TRBJ1-4; D perhaps matches TRBD1 (5 bases). The CDR3 spans 15 residues. The V and J ends lost 3 bases and 6 bases respectively, with 14 bases between them. Germline V lookup: CDR1 KGHSH, CDR2 LQKENI.